This T cell receptor (beta chain) originates from a study of shared clonotypes between healthy human individuals. This CDR3 is built from 13 residues. Germline V gene sequence: CDR1 SNHLY, CDR2 FYNNEI. Deletions cut 8 bases from V and 2 bases from J, with 12 bases between. CD45RA+ naive and CD45RA-negative memory subsets were separated from CD4+ cells. Data came from immunoSEQ multiplex PCR; TCRdb stores just in-frame clones and leaves some out. The sample lists more than 900,000 clones; about 80% were seen once. The specimen was memory CD4+ T cells from PBMCs. Subset defined: CD45RA-negative fraction. The TCR was taken from a young man in good health. Some clones in this sample may be carry-over from other donors' samples. V gene TRBV2 combines with J gene TRBJ2-5, with D unclear. The CDR3 reads CASHRVRQETQYF. The CDR3, as DNA: TGTGCCAGCCATAGGGTGCGGCAAGAGACCCAGTACTTC.